The present T cell receptor beta chain was sequenced within a study of T cell clones after liver transplantation (dated by TCRdb to the late 2010s). Regarding the complete study: ITN030ST, the source of the samples, was a randomized trial that attempted immunosuppression withdrawal within 2 years of liver transplantation. Blood samples were collected pre-transplant, then pre-randomization ahead of withdrawal, and finally post-randomization once withdrawal had either been completed or failed. Donor-reactive T cell clones were identified by TCRbeta sequencing after a pre-transplant mixed lymphocyte reaction and then tracked in post-transplant blood. Tolerance was defined as complete immunosuppression withdrawal for at least one year with no rise in liver enzymes beyond twice the upper limit of normal. Third party-reactive TCRbeta sequences were also identified from pre-transplant MLRs to serve as an antigen-independent comparator for donor-reactive sequences. The studied cohort comprised 8 liver transplant recipients, 3 classified as tolerant and 5 as non-tolerant. The subjects received no induction therapy and were kept on standard immunosuppression until randomization at 12-24 months post-transplant. Of the eight recipients, a few were HCV-positive, while the remaining recipients had been transplanted for non-autoimmune, non-viral indications. Summary of the overall study and its limitations: A greater decline was seen for donor-reactive sequences than for third party-reactive sequences, suggesting partial antigen-specific deletion unrelated to withdrawal success. Without allograft tissue specimens, donor-reactive T cells may have migrated into the graft rather than being deleted. Because of small, heterogeneous patient numbers and non-standardized post-transplant time points, the conclusions were only preliminary. In most of the 8 subjects, regardless of tolerance or HCV status, circulating donor-reactive CD4 TCRbeta sequences dropped significantly post-transplant. In two subjects, low numbers of available donor cells limited the measurable donor-reactive repertoire. When repertoire turnover was taken into account, detection of donor-reactive sequences was significantly reduced in 7 of 8 subjects for CD4 and in 8 of 8 subjects for CD8.

High-throughput TCRbeta CDR3 sequencing of frozen genomic DNA was performed by immunoSEQ, including PCR amplification, mapping, bias correction and internal controls. On the study's bioinformatics: Only productive rearrangements were retained, with each unique TCRbeta sequence defined by its CDR3 nucleotide sequence together with its V and J gene. For a sequence to be called donor-reactive, it needed a frequency of at least 0.01% and at least 5-fold expansion in CFSE-low cells compared with unstimulated pre-transplant cells. Per-subject minimum frequency thresholds, based on the lowest-template unstimulated sample, ensured at least 90% detection power. Repertoire turnover was measured by Jensen-Shannon divergence between the top 1000 TCRbeta sequences post- and pre-transplant. Changes in detection of donor-reactive sequences were assessed with two-sided Fisher's exact tests. The table was pulled from immuneACCESS by TCRdb, which kept in-frame rearrangements only. Such tables lose some clones; where checked, under half of the loss comes from unresolved V genes, and the rest has no known cause. The V and J calls and clone size come from that table; D and trimming were worked out from the DNA. Counted in this sample were roughly 100,000 clones; around 86% of them appeared once. 0.8% to 1% of the sample goes to the ten largest clones.

Comments on this clone: No antigen is known for it. Nothing much larger sits one base from this clone, and base qualities are not available.

Per the publication, the time point label means: pre-transplant. Unstimulated PBMCs, after thawing, were stained for CD3, CD4 and CD8 and then FACS-sorted into CD3+CD4+ and CD3+CD8+ populations. Randomization to immunosuppression withdrawal applied to every one of the 8 studied subjects. The Qiagen DNeasy Blood and Tissue Kit was used for genomic DNA isolation. The trim is 4 bases for V and 8 bases for J, with a gap of 13 bases between the germline ends. Spanning cysteine to phenylalanine, the CDR3 consists of 13 amino acids. Just the 39-base CDR3 DNA is kept, in frame starting at base 1. Per the germline V gene, SGHRS is the CDR1 and YFSETQ is the CDR2.

This sequence originates from a human donor who received a liver transplant. The receptor chain draws on TRBV5-1 and TRBJ2-1; the D gene could be TRBD1 or TRBD2, each one agreeing over 5 bases. Sample: CD4+ T cells from blood, taken before liver transplant. The nucleotides are TGCGCCAGCAGCCCCTCGGGGCGCGATGAGCAGTTCTTC. Its amino acids are CASSPSGRDEQFF.